The present T cell receptor (beta chain) was sequenced within a study of blood T cell repertoires in COVID-19. About the study: Specimens from acute and convalescent COVID-19 originated in the United States, Italy and Spain.

V dropped 3 bases and J dropped 7; count of bases not matched to a gene: 6. The germline V gene has CDR1 LNHDA and CDR2 SQIVND (reference sequence). This CDR3 spans 14 amino acids. Here immunoSEQ multiplex PCR was the method, and the copy in TCRdb shows in-frame clones only, minus some. Of tens of thousands of clones in the sample, 79% were seen once. The sequenced sample was peripheral blood. This TCR was sampled from a human donor in a cohort sampled during active COVID-19. The chain joins TRBV19 to TRBJ2-3; 8 bases fit TRBD1. The CDR3 reads CASSIQTGVYTQYF. In nucleotides, the CDR3 is TGTGCCAGTAGTATCCAGACAGGGGTATATACGCAGTATTTT.